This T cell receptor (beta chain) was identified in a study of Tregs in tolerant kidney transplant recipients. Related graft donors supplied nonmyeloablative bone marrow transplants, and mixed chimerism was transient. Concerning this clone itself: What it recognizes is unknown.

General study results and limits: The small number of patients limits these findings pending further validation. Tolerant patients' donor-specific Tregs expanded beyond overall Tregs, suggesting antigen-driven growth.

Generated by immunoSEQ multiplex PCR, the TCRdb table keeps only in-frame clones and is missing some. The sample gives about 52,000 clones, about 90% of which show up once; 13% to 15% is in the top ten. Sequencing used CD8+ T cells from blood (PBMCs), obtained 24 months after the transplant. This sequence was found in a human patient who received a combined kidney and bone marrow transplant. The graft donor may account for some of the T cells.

The CDR3 DNA is TGCGCCAGCAGCCAAGTACTAAGCTCCTACAATGAGCAGTTCTTC. This encodes CASSQVLSSYNEQFF. The chain employs TRBV4-1 and TRBJ2-1; D gene unclear. Trimming left V 1 base short and J 0 bases short, with 7 bases between. CDR3 length: 15 amino acids. Germline V CDR1 and CDR2: MGHRA, YSYEKL.